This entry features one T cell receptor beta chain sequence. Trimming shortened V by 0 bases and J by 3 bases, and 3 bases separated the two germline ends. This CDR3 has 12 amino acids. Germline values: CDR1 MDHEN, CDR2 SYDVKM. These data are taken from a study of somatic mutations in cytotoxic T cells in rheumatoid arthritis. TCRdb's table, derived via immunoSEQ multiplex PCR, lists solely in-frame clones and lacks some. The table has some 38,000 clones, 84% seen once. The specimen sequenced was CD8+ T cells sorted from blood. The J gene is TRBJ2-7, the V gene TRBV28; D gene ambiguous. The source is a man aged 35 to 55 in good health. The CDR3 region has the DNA TGTGCCAGCAGTTTATGGAACTACGAGCAGTACTTC. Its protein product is CASSLWNYEQYF. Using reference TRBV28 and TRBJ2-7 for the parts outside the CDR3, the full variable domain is DVKVTQSSRYLVKRTGEKVFLECVQDMDHENMFWYRQDPGLGLRLIYFSYDVKMKEKGDIPEGYSVSREKKERFSLILESASTNQTSMYLCASSLWNYEQYFGPGTRLTVT.